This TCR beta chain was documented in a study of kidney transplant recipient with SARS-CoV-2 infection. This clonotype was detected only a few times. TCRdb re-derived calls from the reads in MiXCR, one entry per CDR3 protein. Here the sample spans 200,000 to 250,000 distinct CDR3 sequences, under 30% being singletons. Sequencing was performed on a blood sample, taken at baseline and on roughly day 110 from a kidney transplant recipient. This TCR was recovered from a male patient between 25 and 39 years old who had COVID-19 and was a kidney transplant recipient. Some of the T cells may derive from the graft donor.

This chain's CDR3 is CAGWNKLSYNEQFF. As DNA, the CDR3 is TGTGCCGGTTGGAACAAACTCTCCTACAATGAGCAGTTCTTC. The chain recombines TRBV30 with TRBJ2-1; D is unclear. Germline V gene sequence: CDR1 GTSNPN, CDR2 SVGIG (reference sequence). The CDR3 sequence is 14 residues long. V lost 8 bases and J lost 0, with 14 bases in between.